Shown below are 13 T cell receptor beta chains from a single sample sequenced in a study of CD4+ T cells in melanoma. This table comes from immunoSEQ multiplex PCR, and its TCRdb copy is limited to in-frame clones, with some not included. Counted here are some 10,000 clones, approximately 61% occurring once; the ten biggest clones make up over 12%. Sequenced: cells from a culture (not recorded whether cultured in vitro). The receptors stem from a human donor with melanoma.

The CDR3 spells CASSQDLSSLEQFF. The CDR3 coding sequence is TGTGCCAGCAGCCAAGATCTTTCTTCCCTGGAGCAGTTCTTC. The V and J genes are TRBV14 and TRBJ2-1, with D unresolved. Germline V gives CDR1 SGHDN, CDR2 FVKESK. Between the trimmed V and J ends, which lost 0 bases and 10 bases, there was a span of 13 bases. The CDR3 has 14 amino acids.

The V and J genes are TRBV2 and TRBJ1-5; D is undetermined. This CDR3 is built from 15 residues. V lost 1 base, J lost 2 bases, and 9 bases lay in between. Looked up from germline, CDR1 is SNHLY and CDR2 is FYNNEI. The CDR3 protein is CASSEGRLGNQPQHF. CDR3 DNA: TGTGCCAGCAGTGAAGGGCGGTTGGGCAATCAGCCCCAGCATTTT. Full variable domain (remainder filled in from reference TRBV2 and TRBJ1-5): EPEVTQTPSHQVTQMGQEVILRCVPISNHLYFYWYRQILGQKVEFLVSFYNNEISEKSEIFDDQFSVERPDGSNFTLKIRSTKLEDSAMYFCASSEGRLGNQPQHFGDGTRLSIL.

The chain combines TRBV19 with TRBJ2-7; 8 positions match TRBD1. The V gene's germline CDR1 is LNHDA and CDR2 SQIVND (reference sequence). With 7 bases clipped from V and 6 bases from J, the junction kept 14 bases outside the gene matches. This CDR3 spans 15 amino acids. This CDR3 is CASKHGQGTFSEQYF. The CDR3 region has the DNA TGTGCCAGTAAACATGGACAGGGCACTTTTTCCGAGCAGTACTTC.

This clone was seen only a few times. CDR3 nucleotide sequence: TGTGCCAGCAGTACCCCGGACAGGGGGCGTCAGCCCCAGCATTTT. It codes for CASSTPDRGRQPQHF. This sequence joins TRBV7-2 and TRBJ1-5; 11 bases are a match to TRBD1. Germline assignment: CDR1 SGHTA and CDR2 FQGNSA. V lost 6 bases, J lost 6 bases, and 7 bases stayed unmatched. The CDR3 runs 15 residues.

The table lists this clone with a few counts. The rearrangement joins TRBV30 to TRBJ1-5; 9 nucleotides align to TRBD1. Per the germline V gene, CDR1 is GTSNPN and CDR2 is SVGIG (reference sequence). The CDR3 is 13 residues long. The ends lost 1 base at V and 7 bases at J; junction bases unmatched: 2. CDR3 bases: TGTGCCTGGAGTGACAGGGGGCGCCAGCCCCAGCATTTT. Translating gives CAWSDRGRQPQHF.

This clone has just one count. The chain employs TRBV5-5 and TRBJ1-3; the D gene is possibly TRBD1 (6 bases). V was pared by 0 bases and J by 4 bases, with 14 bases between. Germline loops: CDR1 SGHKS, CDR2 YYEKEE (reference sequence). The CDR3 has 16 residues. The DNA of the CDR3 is TGTGCCAGCAGCTTGGCCGGGGGCTGGTCCGGAAACACCATATATTTT. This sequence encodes CASSLAGGWSGNTIYF. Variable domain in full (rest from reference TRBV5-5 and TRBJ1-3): DAGVTQSPTHLIKTRGQQVTLRCSPISGHKSVSWYQQVLGQGPQFIFQYYEKEERGRGNFPDRFSARQFPNYSSELNVNALLLGDSALYLCASSLAGGWSGNTIYFGEGSWLTVV.

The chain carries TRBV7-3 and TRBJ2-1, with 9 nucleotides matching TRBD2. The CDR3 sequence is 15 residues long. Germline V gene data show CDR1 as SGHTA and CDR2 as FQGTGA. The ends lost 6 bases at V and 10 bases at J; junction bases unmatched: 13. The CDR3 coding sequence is TGTGCCAGCAGTCTTCGCGGGGGGGCTACCGGGGAGCAGTTCTTC. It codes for CASSLRGGATGEQFF. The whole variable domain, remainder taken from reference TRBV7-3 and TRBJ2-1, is GAGVSQTPSNKVTEKGKYVELRCDPISGHTALYWYRQSLGQGPEFLIYFQGTGAADDSGLPNDRFFAVRPEGSVSTLKIQRTERGDSAVYLCASSLRGGATGEQFFGPGTRLTVL.

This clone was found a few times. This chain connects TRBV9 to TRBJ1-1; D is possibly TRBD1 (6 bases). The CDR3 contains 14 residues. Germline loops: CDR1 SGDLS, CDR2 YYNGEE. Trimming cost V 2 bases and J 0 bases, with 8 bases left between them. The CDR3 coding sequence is TGTGCCAGCAGCGTCGGACAGATGAACACTGAAGCTTTCTTT. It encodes CASSVGQMNTEAFF.

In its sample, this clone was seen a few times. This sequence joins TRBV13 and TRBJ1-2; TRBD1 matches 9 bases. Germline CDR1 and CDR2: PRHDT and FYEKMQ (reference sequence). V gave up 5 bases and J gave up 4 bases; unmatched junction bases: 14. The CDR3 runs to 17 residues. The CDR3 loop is CASSTRTGVPGVYGYTF. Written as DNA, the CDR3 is TGTGCCAGCAGCACCCGGACAGGGGTCCCAGGTGTCTATGGCTACACCTTC.

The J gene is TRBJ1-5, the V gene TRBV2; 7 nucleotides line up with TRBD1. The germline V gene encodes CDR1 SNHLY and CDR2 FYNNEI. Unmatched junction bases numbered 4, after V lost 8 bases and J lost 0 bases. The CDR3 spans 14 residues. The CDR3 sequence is CASETGYSNQPQHF. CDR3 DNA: TGTGCCAGCGAGACAGGGTATAGCAATCAGCCCCAGCATTTT.

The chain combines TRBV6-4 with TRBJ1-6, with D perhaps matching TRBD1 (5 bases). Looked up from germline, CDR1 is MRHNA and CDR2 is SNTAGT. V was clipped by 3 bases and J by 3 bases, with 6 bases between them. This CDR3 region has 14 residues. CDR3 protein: CASSERGYNSPLHF. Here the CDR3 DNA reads TGTGCCAGCAGTGAGAGGGGCTATAATTCACCCCTCCACTTT.

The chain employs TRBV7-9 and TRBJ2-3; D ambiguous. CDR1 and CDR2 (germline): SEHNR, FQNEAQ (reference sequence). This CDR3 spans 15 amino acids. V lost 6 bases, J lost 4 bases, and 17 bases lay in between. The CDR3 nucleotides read TGTGCCAGCAGTCGACTGGATGGCCGGCCAGATACGCAGTATTTT. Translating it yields CASSRLDGRPDTQYF.

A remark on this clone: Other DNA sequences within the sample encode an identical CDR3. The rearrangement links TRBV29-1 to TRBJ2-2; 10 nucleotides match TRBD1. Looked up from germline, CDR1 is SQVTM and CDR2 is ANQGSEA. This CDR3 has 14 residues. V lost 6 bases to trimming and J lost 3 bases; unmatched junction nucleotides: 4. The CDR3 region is CSVAGTGDTGELFF. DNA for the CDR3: TGCAGCGTCGCCGGGACAGGGGACACCGGGGAGCTGTTTTTT.